This T cell receptor (beta chain) was profiled in a study of T-cell reconstitution after alpha-beta-depleted transplantation in children. Whole-study results and caveats: T-cell numbers and diversity, one year after transplant, stemmed largely from T cells that were newly produced.

The CDR3 extends over 17 amino acids. Germline V gene lookup returns CDR1 MNHEY and CDR2 SMNVEV (reference sequence). Trimming at V came to 2 bases and at J to 6 bases, leaving 12 bases not matched to a gene. The TCRbeta library was prepared with unique molecular identifiers. TCRdb reprocessed the PCR reads via MiXCR and lists one record per CDR3 protein. The table has more than 400,000 distinct CDR3 sequences, around 46% seen once. Comments on this clonotype: The antigen is undetermined.

This sample comprised PBMCs, obtained before TCRalphabeta/CD19-depleted stem cell transplant. V gene TRBV27 combines with J gene TRBJ2-1, with 8 bases matching TRBD2. The TCR was taken from a girl aged 2-10 years with aplastic anemia, due to receive a stem cell transplant. DNA of the CDR3: TGTGCCAGCAGTTTACGGGAGGGCCAGGCGTTTTCCAATGAGCAGTTCTTC. It encodes CASSLREGQAFSNEQFF.